A single sample gave rise to the 15 T cell receptor beta chains below, sequenced in a study of patients and donors after allogeneic stem cell transplantation. TCRdb recomputed calls from the RT-PCR reads with MiXCR, one row per CDR3 protein. The profile shows some 230,000 distinct CDR3 sequences, about 14% of them singletons. Sequencing was carried out using blood, either unsorted or a sorted T cell fraction (not recorded which). These receptors were taken from a human donor who was either an allogeneic HSCT recipient or a stem cell or donor lymphocyte infusion donor (not recorded which). It is not recorded whose cells these are; they may come from a transplant donor.

This clonotype was picked up one time. The chain carries TRBV2 and TRBJ2-1, with 9 bases fitting TRBD1. The CDR3 has 15 residues. Germline V CDR1 and CDR2: SNHLY, FYNNEI. The V segment lost 5 bases and the J segment 3 bases; nucleotides outside the gene matches: 5. CDR3 DNA sequence: TGTGCCAGCAGTAAGGACAGGGGTGGCTACAATGAGCAGTTCTTC. Protein product: CASSKDRGGYNEQFF. Full variable domain (remainder filled in from reference TRBV2 and TRBJ2-1): EPEVTQTPSHQVTQMGQEVILRCVPISNHLYFYWYRQILGQKVEFLVSFYNNEISEKSEIFDDQFSVERPDGSNFTLKIRSTKLEDSAMYFCASSKDRGGYNEQFFGPGTRLTVL.

This clonotype has a handful of counts. The rearrangement uses TRBV20-1 and TRBJ1-1; tentatively, D is TRBD1 (5 bases). Trimming removed 3 bases at V and 0 bases at J, with 11 bases between. The CDR3 contains 14 residues. Germline V lookup: CDR1 DFQATT, CDR2 SNEGSKA (reference sequence). The DNA of the CDR3 is TGCAGTGCTAGCGAGACAGCCCTGAACACTGAAGCTTTCTTT. Protein sequence: CSASETALNTEAFF.

Only a few counts were recorded for this clonotype. The rearrangement uses TRBV12-3 or TRBV12-4 and TRBJ1-5; TRBD1 aligns across 8 bases. The CDR3 length is 14 residues. With V trimmed by 3 bases and J by 11 bases, 9 bases remained unmatched. For the CDR3, the DNA is TGTGCCAGCAGTTTTAACAGGGGGGCTCGGGCCCAGCATTTT. As protein: CASSFNRGARAQHF.

V and J are TRBV2 and TRBJ1-2, with D possibly matching TRBD1 (6 bases). Trimming removed 0 bases from V and 4 bases from J, with 12 bases in between. The CDR3 has 15 residues. Germline V gene sequence: CDR1 SNHLY, CDR2 FYNNEI. The CDR3 sequence: CASSEALGGFYGYTF. The CDR3 region has the DNA TGTGCCAGCAGTGAAGCGCTAGGGGGGTTCTATGGCTACACCTTC.

This clonotype was picked up a small number of times. The J gene is TRBJ1-6, the V gene TRBV15; D remains ambiguous. The length of the CDR3 is 16 residues. Germline CDR1 is LNHNV and CDR2 is YYDKDF (reference sequence). The V end lost 0 bases, the J end lost 9 bases, and 15 bases lay between the germline ends. The CDR3 DNA reads TGTGCCACCAGCAGAGATTCATGGGCGGAGGGTTCACCCCTCCACTTT. It encodes CATSRDSWAEGSPLHF.

This clonotype has ten or more counts. The chain combines TRBV15 with TRBJ2-2, with D possibly being TRBD1 (5 bases). This CDR3 contains 16 residues. CDR1 LNHNV and CDR2 YYDKDF come from the germline V gene (reference sequence). V was shortened by 0 bases and J by 4 bases, with 12 bases between the two germline ends. The chain's CDR3 is CATSRDPRATTGELFF. The CDR3 nucleotides read TGTGCCACCAGCAGAGATCCCAGGGCAACCACCGGGGAGCTGTTTTTT.

V usage is TRBV4-3 and J usage is TRBJ1-2, with no clear D. There are 14 residues in the CDR3. Germline CDR1 is LGHNA and CDR2 is YSLEER. Trimming removed 0 bases from V and 3 bases from J, with 8 bases in between. The CDR3 is CASSQEDGDYGYTF. CDR3 bases: TGCGCCAGCAGCCAAGAGGACGGAGACTATGGCTACACCTTC.

This clonotype was recorded at least ten times. The chain employs TRBV7-9 and TRBJ2-7; D gene unclear. Trimming pared 5 bases from V and 3 bases from J, leaving 5 bases between. The CDR3 contains 11 residues. The germline V gene has CDR1 SEHNR and CDR2 FQNEAQ (reference sequence). Here the CDR3 reads CASSTYYEQYF. CDR3 in DNA: TGTGCCAGCAGCACATACTACGAGCAGTACTTC.

This clonotype was counted a few times. J is TRBJ2-5 and V is TRBV3-1; TRBD2 agrees at 8 bases. From germline, CDR1 is LGHDT and CDR2 YNNKEL (reference sequence). This CDR3 has 18 residues. The trim removed 0 bases at V and 2 bases at J, leaving 11 bases unmatched. In DNA, the CDR3 is TGTGCCAGCAGCCAAGATCTTGCGGGGGGACCAACGCAAGAGACCCAGTACTTC. Translated, it gives CASSQDLAGGPTQETQYF.

The rearrangement joins TRBV7-6 to TRBJ1-2; D possibly corresponds to TRBD1 (6 bases). Trimming left V 1 base short and J 8 bases short, with 20 bases between. Germline CDR1 and CDR2: SGHVS and FNYEAQ. The length of the CDR3 is 16 residues. The chain's CDR3 is CASSLGGMGAALGYTF. CDR3 sequence (DNA): TGTGCCAGCAGCTTAGGTGGTATGGGGGCTGCGTTAGGCTACACCTTC.

This clonotype turned up a few times. The chain joins TRBV5-6 to TRBJ2-1; 8 nucleotides match TRBD1. V lost 0 bases and J lost 0; bases outside the gene matches: 5. Germline CDR1 is SGHDT and CDR2 is YYEEEE. The CDR3 length is 17 residues. CDR3 DNA: TGTGCCAGCAGCTTGGGGACAGGGATAAGCTCCTACAATGAGCAGTTCTTC. This encodes CASSLGTGISSYNEQFF.

This clonotype was counted at least ten times. CDR3 DNA: TGCAGTGCTACTAACTTTAGGACGGACCGGGCCGGGGAGCTGTTTTTT. It specifies CSATNFRTDRAGELFF. The chain recombines TRBV20-1 with TRBJ2-2; D ambiguous. CDR3 length: 16 residues. The germline gives CDR1 DFQATT, CDR2 SNEGSKA (reference sequence). V was shortened by 4 bases and J by 6 bases, with 21 bases between the two germline ends.

This chain joins TRBV20-1 and TRBJ2-5, with D maybe TRBD2 (6 bases). The germline CDR1 and CDR2 sequences are DFQATT and SNEGSKA (reference sequence). The CDR3 has 15 amino acids. Trimming took 2 bases from V and 9 from J, leaving 22 bases between them. The CDR3 spells CSARLPGTPMEAQYF. The CDR3 bases are TGCAGTGCTAGACTCCCCGGGACTCCTATGGAGGCCCAGTACTTC.

This clonotype has only a few counts. CDR3 DNA: TGTGCCAGCAGGGACAGGGGCGCGAACACCGGGGAGCTGTTTTTT. Translated: CASRDRGANTGELFF. V usage is TRBV2 and J usage is TRBJ2-2; 9 bases are a match to TRBD1. CDR3 size: 15 residues. Germline assignment: CDR1 SNHLY and CDR2 FYNNEI. Trimming removed 6 bases from V and 0 bases from J; junction bases left unmatched: 2.

This clonotype was found many times. The gene calls are TRBV27 and TRBJ2-7; TRBD1 matches 7 bases. The V gene end was trimmed by 10 bases and the J gene end by 4 bases; junction bases not matched to a gene: 10. The CDR3 consists of 13 residues. CDR1 and CDR2 from the germline V gene are MNHEY and SMNVEV (reference sequence). The CDR3 DNA sequence: TGTGCCACCTCCCGGGACAGAGGTTACGAGCAGTACTTC. It yields the protein CATSRDRGYEQYF.